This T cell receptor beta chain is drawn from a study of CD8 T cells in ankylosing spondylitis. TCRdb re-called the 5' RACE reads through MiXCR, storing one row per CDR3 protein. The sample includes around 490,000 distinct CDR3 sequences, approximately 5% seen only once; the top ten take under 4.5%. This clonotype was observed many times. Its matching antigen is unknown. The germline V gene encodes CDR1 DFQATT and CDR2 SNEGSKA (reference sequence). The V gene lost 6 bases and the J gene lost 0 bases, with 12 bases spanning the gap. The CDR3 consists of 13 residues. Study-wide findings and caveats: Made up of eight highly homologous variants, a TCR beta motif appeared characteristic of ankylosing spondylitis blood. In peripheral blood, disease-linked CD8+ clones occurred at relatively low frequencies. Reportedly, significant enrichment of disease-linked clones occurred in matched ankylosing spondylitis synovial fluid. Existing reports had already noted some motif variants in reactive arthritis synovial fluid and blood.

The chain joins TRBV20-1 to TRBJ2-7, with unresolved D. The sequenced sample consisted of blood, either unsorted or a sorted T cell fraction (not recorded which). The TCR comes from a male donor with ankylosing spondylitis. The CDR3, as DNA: TGCAGTGCGCCCCCGGATAGCTCCTACGAGCAGTACTTC. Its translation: CSAPPDSSYEQYF.